The 14 T cell receptor beta chains reported below all come from one sample, sequenced in a study of blood T cells in healthy people across ages. Primers used in a second PCR of roughly 6 to 11 cycles were a sample-barcoded 5' primer and a J-beta primer mix. TCRdb analysed the 5' RACE reads with MiXCR anew, one entry per CDR3 protein. In the table there are about 1.5 million distinct CDR3 sequences, 40% to 45% of which are singletons. The sample comprised blood. The receptors stem from a woman between 18 and 30 years old in good health.

This sequence joins TRBV3-1 and TRBJ1-5; D is unresolved. The germline CDR1 and CDR2 sequences are LGHDT and YNNKEL (reference sequence). Trimming pared 0 bases from V and 8 bases from J, leaving 11 bases between. The CDR3 sequence is 14 residues long. CDR3: CASSQDLTREPQHF. The CDR3 nucleotides read TGTGCCAGCAGCCAAGATCTAACGCGGGAGCCCCAGCATTTT.

The V and J genes are TRBV6-2 or TRBV6-3 and TRBJ1-1; no clear D gene. Germline lookup yields CDR1 MNHEY and CDR2 SVGEGT. The V gene lost 5 bases and the J gene lost 4 bases, with 14 bases spanning the gap. CDR3 length: 14 amino acids. The chain's CDR3 is CASSDTLAFTEAFF. CDR3 bases: TGTGCCAGCAGTGATACTCTCGCCTTCACTGAAGCTTTCTTT.

In its sample, this clonotype was seen a few times. This rearrangement joins TRBV25-1 to TRBJ2-2; no reliable D call. This CDR3 is built from 14 residues. CDR1 and CDR2 (germline): MGHDK, SYGVNS. Between the trimmed V and J ends, which lost 6 bases and 0 bases, there was a span of 8 bases. The CDR3 is CASRDTANTGELFF. DNA for the CDR3: TGTGCCAGCAGGGATACAGCGAACACCGGGGAGCTGTTTTTT.

This clonotype was picked up a small number of times. The V call is TRBV20-1, the J call TRBJ1-2, with a possible D match to TRBD1 (6 bases). CDR1 and CDR2 from the germline V gene are DFQATT and SNEGSKA (reference sequence). Trimming removed 0 bases at V and 6 bases at J, with 11 bases between. CDR3 length: 13 residues. CDR3 sequence reads: CSARDPGQHGYTF. For the CDR3, the DNA is TGCAGTGCTAGAGATCCAGGACAGCATGGCTACACCTTC.

V is TRBV12-3 or TRBV12-4 and J is TRBJ2-7, with TRBD1 matching over 8 bases. V trimming: 6 bases; J trimming: 7 bases; junction bases outside the gene matches: 17. The CDR3 is 16 amino acids. CDR3 amino acids: CASSPVFGQGVGEQYF. The CDR3 DNA sequence: TGTGCCAGCAGCCCAGTATTTGGACAGGGTGTCGGGGAGCAGTACTTC.

This clonotype came up a few times. The CDR3 spells CASSQEKLGNLNTEAFF. For the CDR3, the DNA is TGCGCCAGCAGCCAAGAAAAACTGGGGAACTTGAACACTGAAGCTTTCTTT. The chain joins TRBV4-3 to TRBJ1-1, with D unresolved. V shed 0 bases and J shed 0 bases, with 14 bases lying between them. Germline V gene data show CDR1 as LGHNA and CDR2 as YSLEER. The CDR3 extends over 17 amino acids.

Comment on this clonotype: The junction departs from germline at one end; a sequencing error may be responsible. The rearrangement links TRBV5-1 to TRBJ2-5, with 7 bases identical to TRBD2. CDR3 size: 15 residues. In germline, CDR1 is SGHRS, CDR2 YFSETQ. In nucleotides, the CDR3 is TGTGCCAGCAGCTTAGCAGCGGGAACCTACAATGAGCAGTACTTC. Amino acids: CASSLAAGTYNEQYF.

A remark on this clonotype: The junction differs from germline at one of its ends, possibly a read error. V usage is TRBV12-3 or TRBV12-4 and J usage is TRBJ1-5; D unclear. The CDR3 length is 14 residues. The CDR3 protein is CAISLAEGYGAQHF. As DNA, the CDR3 is TGTGCCATCAGTTTAGCGGAAGGATATGGGGCCCAGCATTTT.

This clonotype has just a few counts. This sequence joins TRBV20-1 and TRBJ2-7; D not resolved. The CDR3 is made up of 11 amino acids. Trimming cost V 4 bases and J 6 bases, with 10 bases left between them. The germline V gene encodes CDR1 DFQATT and CDR2 SNEGSKA (reference sequence). The CDR3 loop reads CSANWHPEQYF. DNA for the CDR3: TGCAGTGCTAACTGGCATCCCGAGCAGTACTTC.

This chain connects TRBV6-6 to TRBJ2-3; 12 nucleotides agree with TRBD2. From germline, CDR1 is MNHNY and CDR2 SVGAGI (reference sequence). Trimming cost V 5 bases and J 7 bases; bases outside gene matches: 10. The CDR3 runs 16 residues. CDR3 nucleotide sequence: TGTGCCAGCAGTCCCCGTACTAGCGGGAGGACCAATACGCAGTATTTT. It yields the protein CASSPRTSGRTNTQYF.

The J gene is TRBJ2-1, the V gene TRBV5-1; perhaps TRBD2 as D (6 bases). V gave up 4 bases and J gave up 0 bases, with 14 bases separating them. There are 16 residues in the CDR3. Germline CDR1 reads SGHRS; CDR2 reads YFSETQ. The CDR3 sequence is CASSRRGSHSYNEQFF. For the CDR3, the DNA is TGCGCCAGCAGCAGGCGGGGCAGTCACTCCTACAATGAGCAGTTCTTC.

This clonotype has a handful of counts. V gene TRBV7-6 combines with J gene TRBJ2-3; 12 bases match TRBD2. Germline CDR1 reads SGHVS; CDR2 reads FNYEAQ. J lost 8 bases, V lost 4 bases, and 4 bases had no gene match. CDR3 length: 14 residues. For the CDR3, the DNA is TGTGCCAGCAGCTACGGACTAGCGGGGACTACGCAGTATTTT. This sequence encodes CASSYGLAGTTQYF.

This clonotype was observed once. This may stem from a read error, because a much larger clone lies one nucleotide away. V gene TRBV5-1 combines with J gene TRBJ2-4, with a possible D match to TRBD1 (6 bases). V was shortened by 7 bases and J by 15 bases, with 26 bases between the two germline ends. This CDR3 comprises 14 residues. The germline CDR1 and CDR2 sequences are SGHRS and YFSETQ. CDR3 loop: CASSNRDITYERYF. DNA of the CDR3: TGCGCCAGCTCTAACCGGGACATAACCTACGAGCGGTACTTC.

J is TRBJ1-2 and V is TRBV7-9, with unresolved D. V was trimmed by 4 bases and J by 6 bases, leaving 15 bases between them. The CDR3 consists of 14 residues. The germline V gene has CDR1 SEHNR and CDR2 FQNEAQ (reference sequence). CDR3 bases: TGTGCCAGCAGCTCCTCTGGGGTCGGAGATGGCTACACCTTC. Protein sequence: CASSSSGVGDGYTF.